The rows below give T cell receptor beta chains drawn from one sample of a study of blood T cell repertoires in COVID-19. The method was immunoSEQ multiplex PCR; TCRdb's version includes in-frame clones alone and lacks a portion of them. The sample has a few hundred thousand clones; about 88% are singletons. The sample taken for sequencing was PBMCs or T cells enriched from blood (not recorded which). These receptors were taken from a woman younger than 45 who had recovered from COVID-19. Both conserved end residues are part of each CDR3. A D gene is named only where the DNA matches it firmly. Expanded clones get a size class; other rows say once, few or many, or leave the size out.

v_gene,j_gene,d_gene,abundance,CDR3aa,CDR3nt
TRBV15,TRBJ1-2,-,-,CATSSGGSGGYGYTF,TGTGCCACCAGCAGTGGGGGGAGCGGAGGATATGGCTACACCTTC
TRBV20-1,TRBJ2-2,TRBD1,-,CSASGGKTGVTGELFF,TGCAGTGCTAGTGGGGGCAAGACAGGGGTGACCGGGGAGCTGTTTTTT
TRBV11-1,TRBJ2-1,TRBD2,-,CASSFTTSSTYNEQFF,TGTGCCAGCAGCTTCACGACTAGCAGTACCTACAATGAGCAGTTCTTC
TRBV10-3,TRBJ1-1,-,-,CAIQHYGHFNTEAFF,TGTGCCATCCAACATTACGGACATTTCAACACTGAAGCTTTCTTT
TRBV28,TRBJ1-4,-,-,CASSLRGGNVLEKLFF,TGTGCCAGCAGTTTAAGGGGGGGCAACGTTTTAGAAAAACTGTTTTTT
TRBV15,TRBJ2-6,TRBD2,-,CATSRGTGGLAVTGANVLTF,TGTGCCACCAGCAGAGGCACCGGAGGACTAGCCGTTACTGGGGCCAACGTCCTGACTTTC
TRBV21-1,TRBJ1-6,-,-,CASSKASGTEPDSPLHF,TGTGCCAGCAGCAAAGCTTCTGGGACAGAACCAGATTCACCCCTCCACTTT
TRBV7-9,TRBJ2-5,-,-,CASSRSGGNWVETQYF,TGTGCCAGCAGCCGAAGTGGGGGGAATTGGGTTGAGACCCAGTACTTC
TRBV28,TRBJ1-5,TRBD1,-,CASSFTGGAYRNQPQHF,TGTGCCAGCAGTTTTACAGGGGGAGCGTATCGCAATCAGCCCCAGCATTTT
TRBV19,TRBJ1-4,-,-,CASSARPGSDPAPNEKLFF,TGTGCCAGTAGCGCTCGACCAGGATCCGACCCGGCGCCTAATGAAAAACTGTTTTTT
TRBV7-9,TRBJ1-2,-,-,CASSLASAGFIYGYTF,TGTGCCAGCAGCTTAGCGAGCGCAGGGTTTATCTATGGCTACACCTTC
TRBV2,TRBJ1-4,-,-,CASSDSGSREKLFF,TGTGCCAGCAGTGATAGTGGGTCCAGGGAAAAACTGTTTTTT
TRBV2,TRBJ1-2,-,once,CASSPNREGGYGYTF,TGTGCCAGCAGTCCTAATAGGGAGGGCGGCTATGGCTACACCTTC
TRBV5-1,TRBJ2-3,TRBD1,-,CASSLQGGTQYF,TGCGCCAGCAGCTTACAGGGGGGTACGCAGTATTTT
TRBV25-1,TRBJ2-3,TRBD2,-,CASTTRGSGRGDTQYF,TGTGCCAGCACAACTAGGGGTAGCGGGAGGGGCGATACGCAGTATTTT
TRBV12-5,TRBJ2-7,-,-,CASGLHYEQYF,TGTGCTAGTGGTTTACACTACGAGCAGTACTTC
TRBV7-8,TRBJ2-1,TRBD2,once,CASSPRLAGGQRFNEQFF,TGTGCCAGCAGCCCTAGACTAGCGGGAGGCCAAAGGTTCAATGAGCAGTTCTTC
TRBV18,TRBJ2-5,TRBD1,-,CASSPRGQSKETQYF,TGTGCCAGCTCACCACGGGGACAGTCAAAAGAGACCCAGTACTTC
TRBV19,TRBJ2-1,-,-,CASSKQNYNEQFF,TGTGCCAGTAGTAAACAGAACTACAATGAGCAGTTCTTC
TRBV27,TRBJ2-5,TRBD2,-,CASSPIAGGETQYF,TGTGCCAGCAGTCCAATAGCGGGAGGAGAGACCCAGTACTTC
TRBV18,TRBJ2-2,-,-,CASSLFGTSNRELFF,TGTGCCAGCTCACTATTCGGGACATCTAATAGGGAGCTGTTTTTT
TRBV25-1,TRBJ2-5,-,once,CASSGTEETQYF,TGTGCCAGCAGTGGTACAGAAGAGACCCAGTACTTC
TRBV29-1,TRBJ1-4,TRBD1,-,CSALTGGNEKLFF,TGCAGCGCCCTGACAGGGGGAAATGAAAAACTGTTTTTT
TRBV7-8,TRBJ1-2,TRBD1,-,CAITSGGRGTGYTF,TGTGCCATCACAAGCGGAGGCAGGGGGACTGGCTACACCTTC
TRBV5-8,TRBJ2-7,TRBD1,-,CASRSGTGLGYEQYF,TGTGCCAGCAGGTCCGGGACAGGGTTGGGGTACGAGCAGTACTTC
TRBV19,TRBJ1-2,TRBD1,-,CASSIRGTGVGYTF,TGTGCCAGTAGTATTCGAGGGACAGGGGTCGGCTACACCTTC
TRBV6-5,TRBJ2-3,TRBD2,-,CASSGTSGTDTQYF,TGTGCCAGCAGCGGGACTAGCGGCACAGATACGCAGTATTTT
TRBV7-8,TRBJ1-4,-,-,CASSLWGEREKLFF,TGTGCCAGCAGCTTATGGGGGGAGAGGGAAAAACTGTTTTTT
TRBV5-4,TRBJ2-5,TRBD1,once,CASSLDLRTGGEETQYF,TGTGCCAGCAGCTTGGATCTTAGGACAGGGGGCGAAGAGACCCAGTACTTC
TRBV11-2,TRBJ1-1,-,-,CASSLGEYGGAFF,TGTGCCAGCAGCTTAGGAGAATACGGAGGAGCTTTCTTT
TRBV29-1,TRBJ2-6,-,once,CSVESGIGANVLTF,TGCAGCGTTGAATCGGGGATTGGGGCCAACGTCCTGACTTTC
TRBV24-1,TRBJ2-1,TRBD2,-,CATGVHGGNEQFF,TGTGCCACCGGAGTTCACGGGGGGAATGAGCAGTTCTTC
TRBV5-5,TRBJ1-5,-,-,CASTWGRSSNQPQHF,TGTGCCAGCACCTGGGGCAGGAGTAGCAATCAGCCCCAGCATTTT
TRBV5-4,TRBJ2-3,TRBD1,-,CASSIRTGTDTQYF,TGTGCCAGCAGCATACGGACAGGGACAGATACGCAGTATTTT
TRBV7-2,TRBJ1-2,-,-,CASSLSYSGNYGYTF,TGTGCCAGCAGCTTAAGTTACTCAGGGAACTATGGCTACACCTTC
TRBV3-1/TRBV3-2,TRBJ1-1,-,-,CASSHLSPNTEAFF,TGTGCCAGCAGCCATCTCAGTCCTAACACTGAAGCTTTCTTT
TRBV28,TRBJ2-5,-,-,CASSLGGGRETQYF,TGTGCCAGCAGCCTAGGGGGGGGACGGGAGACCCAGTACTTC
TRBV7-9,TRBJ2-3,TRBD2,few,CASSWGGVLAGPDTQYF,TGTGCCAGCAGCTGGGGAGGGGTTCTAGCGGGACCAGATACGCAGTATTTT
TRBV18,TRBJ1-1,-,-,CASSPRGTLNTEAFF,TGTGCCAGCTCACCTCGGGGGACTTTGAACACTGAAGCTTTCTTT
TRBV9,TRBJ1-4,-,-,CASSVAPVREKLFF,TGTGCCAGCAGCGTAGCCCCGGTGAGGGAAAAACTGTTTTTT